This T cell receptor (beta chain) was sequenced for a study of blood T cells in healthy people across ages. The study, taken as a whole, reports: Long-lived and aged donors differed, with more naive CD4+ cells and higher diversity in the long-lived.

This CDR3 is built from 13 residues. In germline, CDR1 is SGDLS, CDR2 YYNGEE. The ends were cut back, 3 bases at V and 2 bases at J, with 9 bases in the middle. This clonotype was seen only a few times. No antigen is known for it. Next came a second PCR, run for roughly 6 to 11 cycles, which used a sample-barcoded 5' primer along with a J-beta primer mix. Via MiXCR, TCRdb re-called the 5' RACE reads, giving one row per CDR3 protein. Of fewer than 900,000 distinct CDR3 sequences listed, 40% to 45% are singletons. V gene TRBV9 combines with J gene TRBJ2-7; a weak D match, TRBD1 (5 bases). The sample consisted of blood. The receptor comes from a woman aged 60-75 years in good health. CDR3 in DNA: TGTGCCAGCAGCGCGACAGCGACCTACGAGCAGTACTTC. As protein: CASSATATYEQYF. The complete variable domain, with remaining parts taken from reference TRBV9 and TRBJ2-7, reads DSGVTQTPKHLITATGQRVTLRCSPRSGDLSVYWYQQSLDQGLQFLIQYYNGEERAKGNILERFSAQQFPDLHSELNLSSLELGDSALYFCASSATATYEQYFGPGTRLTVT.